This T cell receptor (beta chain) was profiled in a study of cytomegalovirus exposure and HLA in healthy donors (dated by TCRdb to 2017 to 2019). For the wider study: An earlier analysis of around 600 of the donors reported 250 to 300 Gb of sequence data and roughly 110 million unique TCR beta sequences from 150 million to 200 million T cells. Genome-wide SNP genotypes for about 65% of the roughly 670 donors were used in a later genetic analysis, which treated that subset as a discovery cohort. Every repertoire in the discovery cohort had been generated on one and the same sequencing platform. An early release that covered about 640 HLA-typed donors contained around 330 gigabases of sequencing data and 75 million to 100 million unique TCR sequences. The aim of the study was to test whether cataloging public T cell receptors could identify signatures of past pathogen exposure. Of the 300 to 500 genotyped donors, 81% were placed in the genetic ancestry cluster associated with self-reported Caucasian donors. The study combined high-throughput TCR immunosequencing, statistical association of individual TCRs with disease status, and machine learning to predict cytomegalovirus infection status. Both class I and class II loci were covered by HLA typing, at four-digit resolution. Rather than drawing on any new phenotypic data, the later analysis identified candidate immune exposures from TCR beta sequences and the way those sequences occurred across donors. Donor age, sex, ethnicity and CMV serostatus were compiled alongside the repertoire data. A later analysis re-analyzed previously published TCR beta repertoires from 660 or so donors and added high-resolution HLA genotyping to study TCR occurrence patterns. A separate validation cohort of 90 to 150 different subjects was used in addition to the roughly 700-subject first cohort. The T cell repertoires of around 670 subjects were profiled by immunosequencing and related to cytomegalovirus serostatus. An earlier analysis of about 620 of the donors applied high-throughput TCR beta sequencing to assess whether each TCR beta V gene segment acted as functional or pseudogenic. The number of donors typed differed by locus, with roughly 629-640 for A, B, C, DRB1 and DQB1, around 500 for DQA1, 600 to 610 for DPA1, and roughly 450 for DPB1. Five DR-DQ haplotypes were handled as single units for association and clustering, since linkage in the cohort was strong. Across 300 to 400 genotyped donors of the cohort, an average of roughly 250,000 unique TCR beta nucleotide sequences per donor were sequenced, and roughly a sixth of those sequences were non-productive.

There are 13 amino acids in the CDR3, from cysteine to phenylalanine inclusive. The only DNA kept is the CDR3, 39 bases in frame from the first base. Per the germline V gene, SNHLY is the CDR1 and FYNNEI is the CDR2. V sheds 7 bases and J sheds 3 bases, leaving 10 bases between their ends. The cohort was made up of approximately 700 healthy bone marrow donors. At the time of sampling, all cohort members were nominally healthy, though unrecorded immune exposures were likely present. The donor tested CMV seropositive, placing the donor among the 289 seropositive members of the cohort. A peripheral blood sample was collected from each donor, and TCR beta sequencing was performed on peripheral blood mononuclear cells. The Qiagen DNeasy Blood Extraction Kit was used to extract genomic DNA from the blood cell samples. The protocol used for the library was the immunoSEQ multiplex PCR assay. The multiplex PCR relied on a mix of 60 forward primers for TCR Vbeta segments and 13 reverse primers for TCR Jbeta segments. The CDR3 region of rearranged TCR beta genes was amplified from genomic DNA with a multiplex PCR assay. On the Illumina HiSeq System, the amplified TCR beta libraries were sequenced as 87-base-pair reads. The original pipeline was this. Across the 500 to 850 repertoires, a later analysis counted 78 million or so unique TCR beta chains, around 11 million of which were shared by at least two donors. To remove PCR and sequencing errors, raw reads were error-corrected and collapsed into unique sequences using a nearest-neighbor algorithm that merged closely related sequences. V, D and J gene segments were assigned by aligning CDR3 sequences to IMGT reference sequences. Each retained sequence needed at least a six-nucleotide match to both a V gene segment and a J gene segment. A rearrangement counted as productive if the CDR3 had no stop codons and remained in frame with V and J, and every other rearrangement counted as non-productive. CDR3 was defined according to IMGT convention as the region running from the second conserved V-encoded cysteine to the conserved J-encoded phenylalanine. Sequences without an unambiguous match to a single V gene segment were excluded from the earlier analysis of 587 of the donors. In an earlier analysis of 587 of the donors, V segments were called functional above 56.7% productive rearrangements and were called segregating when the between-donor standard deviation exceeded 5%. A statistical classification framework was developed to diagnose cytomegalovirus status using the catalog of TCR beta chain sequences. V and J gene assignment, in a later analysis, came from comparing TCR nucleotide sequences with IMGT/GENE-DB human TR gene sequences. Using the TCRdist pipeline, a later analysis assigned CDR3 sequences along with most-parsimonious VDJ recombination scenarios. In a later analysis, every TCR beta chain was defined by the combination of its CDR3 amino acid sequence and its V-gene family, and reads without a unique V-gene family were dropped. To address suspected cross-contamination and a sequencing artifact, a later analysis removed a few hundred highly shared, low-generation-probability nucleotide sequences. In a later analysis, a clonal expansion index was calculated for each public chain from normalized within-repertoire ranks of inferred template counts. In a later analysis, generation probabilities were computed using a VDJ recombination model fitted to out-of-frame rearrangements, and the results were checked against IGoR. A later analysis scored TCR-TCR, TCR-HLA and TCR-CMV co-occurrence with hypergeometric tests, applying a repertoire-size bias correction to TCR pairs. A later analysis estimated false discovery rates by permuting HLA or CMV assignments 20 times. In a later analysis, co-occurring TCRs were grouped using DBSCAN, and TCRdist sequence similarity was added for clustering within HLA-allele-positive subsets. For co-occurrence clustering, repertoires with fewer than 30,000 or more than 120,000 public chains were excluded, along with about five repertoires with anomalous nucleotide sharing. The table was pulled from immuneACCESS by TCRdb, which kept in-frame rearrangements only. Such tables lose some clones; where checked, under half of the loss comes from unresolved V genes, and the rest has no known cause. V, J and clone size are those of that table, while D and trimming were read from the DNA. The sample table shows tens of thousands of clones, and over 65% are seen once. The top ten hold roughly 3.2% of the sample.

What the work shows at the level of the full study, not this receptor alone: A further reported finding was that TCR beta sequences accurately predicted the HLA-A and HLA-B alleles for most subjects in the first cohort. The study gave a list of over 150 TCR beta chains associated with cytomegalovirus. Because counts were too low, more than 15 rarely observed V segments, including chromosome 9 orphons, were excluded from the earlier analysis of fewer than 650 of the donors. Immune exposure information for the cohort was limited to CMV serostatus. A cluster of highly shared sequence variants was judged likely to be a technical artifact of the sequencing pipeline. In vitro tests confirmed that three of the cytomegalovirus-associated TCR beta chains recognize cytomegalovirus antigens. In a later analysis, several top co-occurrence clusters were reported to appear linked to parvovirus B19, influenza, CMV and Epstein-Barr virus. Because HLA typing was unavailable for some donors at each locus, only the typed subset was used in association tests. Correlated functional status among segregating V segments might reflect linkage disequilibrium, but an unknown experimental factor could not be ruled out. A later analysis found that TCR association rates varied across HLA loci, with DRB1 alleles showing the most associated TCRs and HLA-C alleles the fewest. When HLA alleles, especially DR and DQ, strongly co-occurred, TCR associations were difficult to assign to individual alleles. A later analysis found that HLA-associated TCR beta chains were more clonally expanded and had lower generation probabilities than equally common non-associated chains. A later analysis associated about 17,000 TCR beta sequences with specific HLA alleles at a false discovery rate of 0.05. Most TCR sequences were seen in very few donors, while some public TCRs were found in many individuals. The classifier was reported to diagnose cytomegalovirus status with high specificity and sensitivity in both the original and validation cohorts. Presence/absence analyses assumed roughly uniform sequencing depth across donors, an assumption that may not hold. An earlier analysis of approximately 500 of the donors showed that most TCR beta V segments appeared in productive rearrangements either about 87% or about 30% of the time, which broadly matched IMGT annotations. The 87-base-pair reads could not distinguish some IMGT-functional V segments, including TRBV6-2 and TRBV6-3, so those segments were excluded. According to a later genetic analysis, donors in an Asian-associated ancestry cluster had fewer N-insertions in productive TCRs than the approximately 710-donor mean. According to the authors, the approach could potentially be generalized to other disease states and immunological phenotypes. In a later analysis, most CMV-associated TCR beta chains were found to appear HLA-restricted, with HLA associations seemingly driven largely by CMV exposure. Only TCR beta chains were sequenced in this cohort, and the absence of alpha or paired-chain data limited detectable features. A later genetic analysis associated a missense DCLRE1C variant with V-gene and J-gene trimming of TCR beta chains, and an independent cohort replicated the association.

This clone has just a few counts. Its antigen is still unknown. Within one base of it there is no much larger clone, and no base qualities were kept. The V and J segments used are TRBV2 and TRBJ2-1; a tentative D call is TRBD1 (5 bases match). The sequence derives from a man between 50 and 59 years old in good health and CMV-seropositive. Sequencing input: PBMCs. The sequenced DNA: TGTGCCAGCACTATAGGGGTCTACAATGAGCAGTTCTTC. This gives the protein CASTIGVYNEQFF.